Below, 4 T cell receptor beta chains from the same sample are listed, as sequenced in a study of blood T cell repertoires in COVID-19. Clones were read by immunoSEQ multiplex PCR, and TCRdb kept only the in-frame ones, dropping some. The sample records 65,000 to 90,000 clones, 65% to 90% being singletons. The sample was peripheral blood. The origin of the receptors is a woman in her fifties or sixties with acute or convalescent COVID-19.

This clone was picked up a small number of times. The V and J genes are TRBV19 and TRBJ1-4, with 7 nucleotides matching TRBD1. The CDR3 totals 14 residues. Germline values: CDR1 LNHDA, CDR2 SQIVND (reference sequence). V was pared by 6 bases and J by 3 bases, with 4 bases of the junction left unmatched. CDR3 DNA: TGTGCCAGTAGACAGGGGCTGCCTAATGAAAAACTGTTTTTT. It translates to CASRQGLPNEKLFF.

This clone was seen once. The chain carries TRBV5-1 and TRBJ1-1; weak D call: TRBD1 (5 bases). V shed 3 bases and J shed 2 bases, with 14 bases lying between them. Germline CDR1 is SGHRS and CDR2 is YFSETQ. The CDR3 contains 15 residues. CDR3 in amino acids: CASSSGSRGNTEAFF. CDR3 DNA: TGCGCCAGCAGCTCAGGGTCGCGGGGAAACACTGAAGCTTTCTTT.

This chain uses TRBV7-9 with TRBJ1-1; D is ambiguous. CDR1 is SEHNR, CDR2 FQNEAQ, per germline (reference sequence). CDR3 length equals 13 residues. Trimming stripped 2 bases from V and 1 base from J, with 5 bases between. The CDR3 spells CASSLLANTEAFF. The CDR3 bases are TGTGCCAGCAGCTTACTGGCGAACACTGAAGCTTTCTTT.

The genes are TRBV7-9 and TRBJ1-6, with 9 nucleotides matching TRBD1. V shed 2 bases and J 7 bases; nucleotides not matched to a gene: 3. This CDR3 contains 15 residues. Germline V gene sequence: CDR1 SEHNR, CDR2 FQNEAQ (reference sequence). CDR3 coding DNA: TGTGCCAGCAGCTTAATGGACAGGGGAAATTCACCCCTCCACTTT. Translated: CASSLMDRGNSPLHF.